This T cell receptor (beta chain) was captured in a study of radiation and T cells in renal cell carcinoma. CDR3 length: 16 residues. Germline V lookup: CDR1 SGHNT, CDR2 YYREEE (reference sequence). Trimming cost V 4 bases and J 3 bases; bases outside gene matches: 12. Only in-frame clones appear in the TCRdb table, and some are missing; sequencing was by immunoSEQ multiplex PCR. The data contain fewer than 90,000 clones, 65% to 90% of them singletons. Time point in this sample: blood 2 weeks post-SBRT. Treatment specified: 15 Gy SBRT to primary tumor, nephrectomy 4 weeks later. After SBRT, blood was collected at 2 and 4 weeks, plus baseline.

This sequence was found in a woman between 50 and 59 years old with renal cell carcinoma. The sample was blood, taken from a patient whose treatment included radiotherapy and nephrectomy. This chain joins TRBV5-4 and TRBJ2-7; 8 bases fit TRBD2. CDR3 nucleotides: TGTGCCAGCAGCGAGGAAATGACTAGCGAAGTCTACGAGCAGTACTTC. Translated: CASSEEMTSEVYEQYF.